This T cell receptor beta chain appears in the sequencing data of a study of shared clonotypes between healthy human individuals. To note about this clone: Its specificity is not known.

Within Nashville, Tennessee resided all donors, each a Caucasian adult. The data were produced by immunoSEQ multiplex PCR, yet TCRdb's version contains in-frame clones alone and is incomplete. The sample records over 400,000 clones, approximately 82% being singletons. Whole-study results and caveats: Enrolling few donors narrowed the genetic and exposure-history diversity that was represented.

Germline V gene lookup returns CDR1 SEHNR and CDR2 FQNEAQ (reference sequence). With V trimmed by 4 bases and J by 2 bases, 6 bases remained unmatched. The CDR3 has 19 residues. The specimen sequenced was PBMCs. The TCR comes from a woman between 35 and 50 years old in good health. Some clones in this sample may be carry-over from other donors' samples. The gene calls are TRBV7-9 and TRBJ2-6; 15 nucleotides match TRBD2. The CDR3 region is CASSSGLAGGGAGANVLTF. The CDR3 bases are TGTGCCAGCAGCTCCGGACTAGCGGGAGGGGGTGCTGGGGCCAACGTCCTGACTTTC.